This entry describes one T cell receptor beta chain. The antigen remains unidentified. Germline is not matched at one junction end, which may reflect a read error. RNA was extracted with the RNeasy kit, and a quantity of roughly 0.5 to 1 ug was reverse transcribed using random hexamers. Amplification of TCR beta CDR3 used immunoSEQ multiplex PCR across 54 Vbeta and 13 Jbeta. Each CDR3 protein is one row after TCRdb ran MiXCR on the immunoSEQ multiplex PCR reads. The data contain approximately 120,000 distinct CDR3 sequences, approximately 95% of them seen just once; the ten biggest clones take up roughly 0.3%. CD8+ and CD4+ T cells circulating in blood were sequenced for TCR beta. Isolation of CD8+ and CD4+ T cells was performed negatively, whereas enrichment of TEMRA cells was done by FACS. The entry originates in a study of CD8 T cells in Susac syndrome. Germline CDR1 is SQVTM and CDR2 is ANQGSEA. This CDR3 comprises 15 residues.

Findings and limits, study-wide: By the study's own acknowledgment, its TCR sequencing and HLA analysis included relatively few individuals.

This clonotype was obtained from a human donor with multiple sclerosis. The genes are TRBV29-1 and TRBJ2-2; TRBD2 might be the D (6 bases). The source material was CD8+ T cells from PBMCs. The CDR3 DNA reads as TGCAGCGCTGAAGGGGAACGGGGGAACGCCAGGGAGCTGTTTTTT. Translated: CSAEGERGNARELFF.